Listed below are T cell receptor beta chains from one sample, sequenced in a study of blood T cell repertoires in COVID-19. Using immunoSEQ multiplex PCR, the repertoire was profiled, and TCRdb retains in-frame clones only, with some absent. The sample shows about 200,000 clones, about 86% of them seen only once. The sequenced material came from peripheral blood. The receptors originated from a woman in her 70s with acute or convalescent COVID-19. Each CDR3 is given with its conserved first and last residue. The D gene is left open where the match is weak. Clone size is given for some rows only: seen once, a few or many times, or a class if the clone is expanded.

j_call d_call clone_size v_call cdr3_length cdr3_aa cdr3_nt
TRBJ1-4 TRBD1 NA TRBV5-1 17 CASRTGTGNPANEKLFF TGCGCCAGCAGGACCGGGACAGGGAATCCGGCTAATGAAAAACTGTTTTTT
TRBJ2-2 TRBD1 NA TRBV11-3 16 CASSLGWTGRTGELFF TGTGCCAGCAGCTTAGGTTGGACAGGGCGGACCGGGGAGCTGTTTTTT
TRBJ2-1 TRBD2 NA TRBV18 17 CASSPPGTTLSHNEQFF TGTGCCAGCTCACCACCCGGGACTACTTTATCCCACAATGAGCAGTTCTTC
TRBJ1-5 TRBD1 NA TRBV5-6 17 CASSLGQGALSNQPQHF TGTGCCAGCAGCTTGGGCCAGGGGGCTCTTAGCAATCAGCCCCAGCATTTT
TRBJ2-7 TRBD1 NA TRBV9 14 CASSAGTGGLEQYF TGTGCCAGCAGCGCCGGGACAGGGGGCCTCGAGCAGTACTTC
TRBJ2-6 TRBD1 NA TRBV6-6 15 CASSVQGAGANVLTF TGTGCCAGCAGTGTTCAGGGGGCAGGGGCCAACGTCCTGACTTTC
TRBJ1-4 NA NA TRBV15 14 CATSRGGQPEKLFF TGTGCCACCAGCAGAGGAGGACAGCCCGAAAAACTGTTTTTT
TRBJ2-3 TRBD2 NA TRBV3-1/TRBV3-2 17 CASSSLPVLSGRVMKYF TGTGCCAGCAGCTCTCTTCCAGTATTAAGCGGGAGGGTCATGAAGTATTTT
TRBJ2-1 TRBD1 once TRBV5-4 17 CASSLAPAGGFGNEQFF TGTGCCAGCAGCTTGGCTCCCGCAGGGGGCTTTGGGAATGAGCAGTTCTTC
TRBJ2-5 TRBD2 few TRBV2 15 CASRRLAGGEETQYF TGTGCCAGCAGACGACTAGCGGGAGGGGAAGAGACCCAGTACTTC
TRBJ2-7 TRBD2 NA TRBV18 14 CASSPAGVGGEQYF TGTGCCAGCTCACCTGCGGGAGTAGGTGGCGAGCAGTACTTC
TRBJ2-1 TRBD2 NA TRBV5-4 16 CASSLGLAGKFNEQFF TGTGCCAGCAGCTTGGGACTAGCGGGCAAGTTCAATGAGCAGTTCTTC
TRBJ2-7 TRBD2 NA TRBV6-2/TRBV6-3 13 CASSYRGLAGNNF TGTGCCAGCAGTTACCGGGGACTAGCGGGAAACAATTTC
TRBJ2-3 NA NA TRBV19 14 CASSIDRGTDTQYF TGTGCCAGTAGTATAGACAGGGGCACAGATACGCAGTATTTT
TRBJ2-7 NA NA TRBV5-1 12 CASSSPGYEQYF TGCGCCAGCAGCTCTCCGGGGTACGAGCAGTACTTC
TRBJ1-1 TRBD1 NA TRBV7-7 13 CASSATGVTEAFF TGTGCTAGCAGCGCCACAGGGGTCACTGAAGCTTTCTTT
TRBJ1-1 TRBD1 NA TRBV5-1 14 CASSVQGQGTEAFF TGCGCCAGCAGCGTACAGGGGCAGGGGACTGAAGCTTTCTTT
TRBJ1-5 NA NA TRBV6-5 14 CASSRGGGNQPQHF TGTGCCAGCAGTCGAGGAGGGGGCAATCAGCCCCAGCATTTT
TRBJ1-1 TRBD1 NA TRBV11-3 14 CASSSQGLTTEAFF TGTGCCAGCAGCTCACAGGGGTTGACCACTGAAGCTTTCTTT
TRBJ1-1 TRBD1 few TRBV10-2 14 CASRYDRVSTEAFF TGCGCCAGCAGGTATGACAGGGTCAGCACTGAAGCTTTCTTT
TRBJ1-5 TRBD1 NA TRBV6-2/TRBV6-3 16 CASSYPQGARIQPQHF TGTGCCAGCAGTTACCCCCAGGGGGCGAGAATTCAGCCCCAGCATTTT
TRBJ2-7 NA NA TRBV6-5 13 CASSYGRDFEQYF TGTGCCAGCAGTTACGGCAGGGATTTCGAGCAGTACTTC
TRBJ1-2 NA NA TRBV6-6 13 CASSYLFDYGYTF TGTGCCAGCAGTTACCTGTTTGACTATGGCTACACCTTC
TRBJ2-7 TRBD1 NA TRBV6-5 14 CASSTLTGGGEQYF TGTGCCAGCAGTACCTTGACAGGGGGCGGCGAGCAGTACTTC
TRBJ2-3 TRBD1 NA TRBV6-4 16 CASSAGQGAGTDTQYF TGTGCCAGCAGTGCCGGACAGGGGGCCGGCACAGATACGCAGTATTTT
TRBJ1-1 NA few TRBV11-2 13 CASSQESNTEAFF TGTGCCAGCAGCCAAGAGTCCAACACTGAAGCTTTCTTT
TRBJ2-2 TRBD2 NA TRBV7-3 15 CASSLRAGVTGELFF TGTGCCAGCAGCTTAAGAGCGGGAGTTACCGGGGAGCTGTTTTTT
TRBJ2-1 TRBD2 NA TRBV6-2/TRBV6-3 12 CASSLGLAGMFF TGTGCCAGCAGCCTCGGACTAGCGGGAATGTTCTTC
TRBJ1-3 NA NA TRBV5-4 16 CASSYDRPSSGNTIYF TGTGCCAGCAGTTATGACAGGCCGAGCTCTGGAAACACCATATATTTT
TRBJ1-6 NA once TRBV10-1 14 CASSAARANSPLHF TGCGCCAGCAGCGCTGCGAGGGCGAATTCACCCCTCCACTTT
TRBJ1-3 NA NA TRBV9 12 CASSEGGNTIYF TGTGCCAGCAGCGAGGGGGGAAACACCATATATTTT
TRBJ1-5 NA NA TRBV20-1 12 CSASMGGQPQHF TGCAGTGCTAGTATGGGGGGTCAGCCCCAGCATTTT
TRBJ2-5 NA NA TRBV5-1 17 CASSRGVRDTPEETQYF TGCGCCAGCAGCCGTGGGGTCCGGGACACTCCCGAAGAGACCCAGTACTTC
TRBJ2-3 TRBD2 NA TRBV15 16 CATSREQRDPADTQYF TGTGCCACCAGCAGAGAACAGCGGGACCCCGCAGATACGCAGTATTTT
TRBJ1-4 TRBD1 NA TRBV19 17 CASTKMATGDRNEKLFF TGTGCCAGTACCAAAATGGCCACAGGGGACAGGAATGAAAAACTGTTTTTT
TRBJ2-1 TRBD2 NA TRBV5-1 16 CASSRSGTSSYNEQFF TGCGCCAGCAGCCGCAGCGGGACGAGCTCCTACAATGAGCAGTTCTTC
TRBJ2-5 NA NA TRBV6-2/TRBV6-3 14 CASSYSEGLETQYF TGTGCCAGCAGTTACTCGGAGGGTTTGGAGACCCAGTACTTC
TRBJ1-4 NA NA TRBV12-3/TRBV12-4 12 CASSLIGEKLFF TGTGCCAGCAGTTTAATCGGTGAAAAACTGTTTTTT
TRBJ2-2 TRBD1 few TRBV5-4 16 CASSPPGQGVTGELFF TGTGCCAGCAGCCCCCCGGGACAGGGGGTTACCGGGGAGCTGTTTTTT
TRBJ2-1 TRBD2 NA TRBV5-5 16 CASSEREGWSYNEQFF TGTGCCAGCAGCGAAAGGGAGGGATGGTCCTACAATGAGCAGTTCTTC
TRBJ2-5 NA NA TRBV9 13 CASSLSGQETQYF TGTGCCAGCAGCCTTAGCGGTCAAGAGACCCAGTACTTC
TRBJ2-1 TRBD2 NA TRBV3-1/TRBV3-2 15 CASSQWSGGHNEQFF TGTGCCAGCAGCCAATGGAGCGGGGGGCACAATGAGCAGTTCTTC
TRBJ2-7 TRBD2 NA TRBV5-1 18 CASSLRQGRTSGHYEQYF TGCGCCAGCAGCTTGCGTCAGGGCCGTACTAGCGGGCACTACGAGCAGTACTTC
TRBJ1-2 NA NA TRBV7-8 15 CASSPPGGVSYGYTF TGTGCCAGCAGCCCGCCGGGAGGGGTTTCCTATGGCTACACCTTC
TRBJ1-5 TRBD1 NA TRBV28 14 CASSRDRTHQPQHF TGTGCCAGCAGCAGGGACAGGACTCATCAGCCCCAGCATTTT
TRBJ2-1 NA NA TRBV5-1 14 CASSNGDPNNEQFF TGCGCCAGCAGCAACGGAGACCCCAACAATGAGCAGTTCTTC
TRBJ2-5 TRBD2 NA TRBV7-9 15 CASSTSTSGGQTQYF TGTGCCAGCAGCACATCGACTAGCGGGGGCCAGACCCAGTACTTC
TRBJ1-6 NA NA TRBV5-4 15 CASSLNRANNSPLHF TGTGCCAGCAGCTTGAACAGGGCCAATAATTCACCCCTCCACTTT